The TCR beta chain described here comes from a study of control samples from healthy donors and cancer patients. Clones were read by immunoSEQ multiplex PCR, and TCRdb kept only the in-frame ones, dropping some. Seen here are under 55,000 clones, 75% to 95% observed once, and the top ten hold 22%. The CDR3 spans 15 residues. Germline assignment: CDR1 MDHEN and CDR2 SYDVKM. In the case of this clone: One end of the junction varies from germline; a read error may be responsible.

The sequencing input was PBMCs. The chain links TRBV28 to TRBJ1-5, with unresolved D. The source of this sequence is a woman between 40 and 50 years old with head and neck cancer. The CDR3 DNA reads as TGTGCCAGCCTGGAAGGGCGACATAGCTATCAGCCCCAGCATTTT. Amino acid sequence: CASLEGRHSYQPQHF.